The clone carrying this T cell receptor beta chain was detected many times. Its matching antigen is unknown. The source of the sample is a study of T cell clones after liver transplantation. About the research overall: Tolerance: complete withdrawal held at least one year, liver enzymes staying within twice normal.

Study findings and constraints: Rather than being deleted, graft donor-reactive T cells may have moved into the graft. The donor-reactive repertoire was only partly measurable in a couple of subjects, lacking donor cells.

Profiled with immunoSEQ multiplex PCR; TCRdb holds only in-frame clones, not every one. The sample includes tens of thousands of clones, 70% to 75% of them seen just once. The CDR3 runs 13 residues. Germline CDR1 and CDR2: MDHEN and SYDVKM. V dropped 8 bases and J dropped 4 bases, with 14 bases sitting between them. This TCR was sampled from a human donor who received a liver transplant. The chain uses TRBV28 and TRBJ1-1; no definite D call. The specimen was CD4+ T cells from blood, collected before liver transplant. The CDR3 loop reads CASQQNLGTEAFF. The CDR3 DNA follows: TGTGCCAGCCAACAGAACCTGGGCACTGAAGCTTTCTTT.